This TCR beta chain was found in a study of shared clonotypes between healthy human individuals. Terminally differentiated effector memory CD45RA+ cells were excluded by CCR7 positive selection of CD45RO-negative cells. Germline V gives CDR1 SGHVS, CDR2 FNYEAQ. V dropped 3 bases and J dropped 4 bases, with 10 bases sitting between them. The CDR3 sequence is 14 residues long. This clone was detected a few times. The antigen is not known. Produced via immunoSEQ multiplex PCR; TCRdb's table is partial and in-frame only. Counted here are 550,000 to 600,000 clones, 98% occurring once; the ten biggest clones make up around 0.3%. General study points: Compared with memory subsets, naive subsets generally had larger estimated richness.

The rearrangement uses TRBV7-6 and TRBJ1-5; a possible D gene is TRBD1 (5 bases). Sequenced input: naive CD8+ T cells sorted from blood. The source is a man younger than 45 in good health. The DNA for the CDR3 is TGTGCCAGCAGCTTGGGGGACGTAAATCAGCCCCAGCATTTT. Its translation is CASSLGDVNQPQHF.